This T cell receptor (beta chain) was sequenced in a study of shared clonotypes between healthy human individuals. This CDR3 is built from 15 residues. CDR1 GTSNPN and CDR2 SVGIG come from the germline V gene (reference sequence). Between the trimmed V and J ends, which lost 0 bases and 2 bases, there was a span of 10 bases. The repertoire was sequenced with immunoSEQ multiplex PCR; TCRdb's copy has only in-frame clones and lacks some. The sample includes approximately 980,000 clones, around 80% seen only once; the top ten take roughly 1.5%. This receptor was identified in a man between 18 and 35 years old in good health. V usage is TRBV30 and J usage is TRBJ2-2, with no clear D. The sample taken for sequencing was memory CD4+ T cells sorted from blood. Subset described: CD45RA-negative fraction. The CDR3 DNA reads TGTGCCTGGAGTGTTAGTACGGTAAACACCGGGGAGCTGTTTTTT. It translates to CAWSVSTVNTGELFF.